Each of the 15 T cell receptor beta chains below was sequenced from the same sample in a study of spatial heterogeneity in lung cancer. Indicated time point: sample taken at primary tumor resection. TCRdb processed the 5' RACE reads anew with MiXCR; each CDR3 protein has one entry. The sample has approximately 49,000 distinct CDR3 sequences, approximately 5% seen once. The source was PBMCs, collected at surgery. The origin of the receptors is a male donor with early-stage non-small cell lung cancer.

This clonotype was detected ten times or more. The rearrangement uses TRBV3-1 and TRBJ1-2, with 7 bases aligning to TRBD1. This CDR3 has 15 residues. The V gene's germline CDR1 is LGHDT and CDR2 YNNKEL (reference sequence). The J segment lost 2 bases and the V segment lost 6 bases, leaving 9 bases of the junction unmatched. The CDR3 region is CASRGGQELNYGYTF. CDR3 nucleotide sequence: TGTGCCAGCAGAGGAGGACAGGAACTGAACTATGGCTACACCTTC.

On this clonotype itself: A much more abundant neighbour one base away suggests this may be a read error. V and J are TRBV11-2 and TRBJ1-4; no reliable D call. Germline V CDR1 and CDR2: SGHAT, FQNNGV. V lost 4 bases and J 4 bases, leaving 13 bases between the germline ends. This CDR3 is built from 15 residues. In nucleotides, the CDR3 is TGTGCCAGCAGCTCAGAGGGCGGAGTTAATGAAAAACTGTTTTTT. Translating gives CASSSEGGVNEKLFF.

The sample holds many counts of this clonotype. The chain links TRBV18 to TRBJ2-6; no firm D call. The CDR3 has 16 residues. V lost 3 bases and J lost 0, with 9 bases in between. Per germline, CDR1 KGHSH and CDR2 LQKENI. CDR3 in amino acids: CASSPDAFSGANVLTF. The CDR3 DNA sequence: TGTGCCAGCTCACCGGATGCCTTCTCTGGGGCCAACGTCCTGACTTTC.

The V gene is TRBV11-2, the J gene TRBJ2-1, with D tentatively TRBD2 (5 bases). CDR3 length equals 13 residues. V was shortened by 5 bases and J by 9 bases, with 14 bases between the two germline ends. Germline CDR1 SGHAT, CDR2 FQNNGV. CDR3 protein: CASSPTRRAEQFF. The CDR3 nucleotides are TGTGCCAGCAGCCCAACTAGAAGGGCTGAGCAGTTCTTC.

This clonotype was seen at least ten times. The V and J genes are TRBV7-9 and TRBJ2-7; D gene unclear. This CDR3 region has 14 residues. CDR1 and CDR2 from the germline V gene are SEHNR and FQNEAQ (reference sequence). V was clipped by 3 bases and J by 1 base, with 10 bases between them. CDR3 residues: CASSLSAISYEQYF. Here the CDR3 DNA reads TGTGCCAGCAGCTTGTCTGCCATTTCCTACGAGCAGTACTTC.

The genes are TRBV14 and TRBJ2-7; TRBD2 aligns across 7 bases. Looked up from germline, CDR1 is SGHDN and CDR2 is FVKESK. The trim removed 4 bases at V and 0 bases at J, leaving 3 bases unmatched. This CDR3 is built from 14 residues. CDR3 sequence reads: CASSLLAGSYEQYF. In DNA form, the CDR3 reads TGTGCCAGCAGCCTCTTAGCGGGCTCCTACGAGCAGTACTTC.

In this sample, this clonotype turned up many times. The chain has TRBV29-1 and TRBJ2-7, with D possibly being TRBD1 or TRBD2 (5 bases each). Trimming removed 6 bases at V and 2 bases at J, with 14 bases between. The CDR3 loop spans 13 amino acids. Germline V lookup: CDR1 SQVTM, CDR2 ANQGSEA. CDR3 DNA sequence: TGCAGCGTCGCCGGGACGGCCGCCTACGAGCAGTACTTC. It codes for CSVAGTAAYEQYF.

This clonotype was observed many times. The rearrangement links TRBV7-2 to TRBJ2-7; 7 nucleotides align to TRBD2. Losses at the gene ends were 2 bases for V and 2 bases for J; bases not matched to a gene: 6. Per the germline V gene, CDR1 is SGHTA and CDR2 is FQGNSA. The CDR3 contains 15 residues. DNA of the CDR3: TGTGCCAGCAGCTTAATCAGCGGGACCACCTACGAGCAGTACTTC. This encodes CASSLISGTTYEQYF.

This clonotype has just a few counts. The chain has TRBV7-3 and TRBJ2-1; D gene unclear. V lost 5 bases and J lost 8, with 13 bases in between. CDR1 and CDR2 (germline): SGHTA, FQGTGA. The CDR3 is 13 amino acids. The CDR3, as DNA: TGTGCCAGCAGCCCCTTGGGATATGATGAGCAGTTCTTC. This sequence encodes CASSPLGYDEQFF.

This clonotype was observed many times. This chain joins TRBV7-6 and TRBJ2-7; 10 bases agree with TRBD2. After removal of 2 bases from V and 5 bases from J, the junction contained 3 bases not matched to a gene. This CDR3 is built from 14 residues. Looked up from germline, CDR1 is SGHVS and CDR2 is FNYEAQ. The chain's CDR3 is CASSLTSGNHEQYF. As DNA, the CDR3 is TGTGCCAGCAGCTTAACTAGCGGGAACCACGAGCAGTACTTC.

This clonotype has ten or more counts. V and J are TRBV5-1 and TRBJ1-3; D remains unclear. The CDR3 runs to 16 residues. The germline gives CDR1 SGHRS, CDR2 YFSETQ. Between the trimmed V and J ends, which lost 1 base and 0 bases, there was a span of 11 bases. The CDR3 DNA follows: TGCGCCAGCAGCTTGATGGAGGCGGGCTCTGGAAACACCATATATTTT. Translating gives CASSLMEAGSGNTIYF. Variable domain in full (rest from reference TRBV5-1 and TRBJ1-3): KAGVTQTPRYLIKTRGQQVTLSCSPISGHRSVSWYQQTPGQGLQFLFEYFSETQRNKGNFPGRFSGRQFSNSRSEMNVSTLELGDSALYLCASSLMEAGSGNTIYFGEGSWLTVV.

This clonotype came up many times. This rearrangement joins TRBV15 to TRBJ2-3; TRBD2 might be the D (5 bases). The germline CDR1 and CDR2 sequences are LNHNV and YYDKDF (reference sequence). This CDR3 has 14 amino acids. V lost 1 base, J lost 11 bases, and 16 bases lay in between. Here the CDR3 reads CATSRAGSSFMQYF. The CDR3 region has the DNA TGTGCCACCAGCAGAGCTGGTTCTAGCTTTATGCAGTATTTT.

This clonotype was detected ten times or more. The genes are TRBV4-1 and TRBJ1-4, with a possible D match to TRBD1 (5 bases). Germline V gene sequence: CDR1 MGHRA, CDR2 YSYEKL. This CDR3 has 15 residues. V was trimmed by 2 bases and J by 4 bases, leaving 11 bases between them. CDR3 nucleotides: TGCGCCAGCAGCCAAAGGGGAGAAGTTAATGAAAAACTGTTTTTT. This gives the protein CASSQRGEVNEKLFF.

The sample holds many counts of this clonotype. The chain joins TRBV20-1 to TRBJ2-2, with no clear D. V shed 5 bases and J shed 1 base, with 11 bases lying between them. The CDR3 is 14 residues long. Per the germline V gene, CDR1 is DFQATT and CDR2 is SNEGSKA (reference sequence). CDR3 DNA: TGCAGTGCTTACTCAGACCTGAACACCGGGGAGCTGTTTTTT. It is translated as CSAYSDLNTGELFF.

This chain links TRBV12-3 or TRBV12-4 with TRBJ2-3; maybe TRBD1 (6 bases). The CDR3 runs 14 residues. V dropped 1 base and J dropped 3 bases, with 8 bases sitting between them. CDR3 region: CASSLGGLTDTQYF. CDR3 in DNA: TGTGCCAGCAGTTTAGGGGGGCTTACAGATACGCAGTATTTT.